These 21 T cell receptor beta chains originate from one sample sequenced in a study of CD8 T cells in Susac syndrome. Random hexamers were used to reverse transcribe an amount of about 0.45 to 1 ug RNA. One entry per CDR3 protein results from TCRdb running MiXCR on the immunoSEQ multiplex PCR reads. Here the sample spans approximately 260,000 distinct CDR3 sequences, less than 96% being singletons. Sequencing input: CD4+ T cells from PBMCs. The receptors originated from a human donor with Susac syndrome.

The chain links TRBV20-1 to TRBJ2-1; 9 bases are a match to TRBD1. After removal of 3 bases from V and 6 bases from J, the junction contained 6 bases not matched to a gene. The length of the CDR3 is 14 residues. Germline lookup yields CDR1 DFQATT and CDR2 SNEGSKA (reference sequence). CDR3 nucleotide sequence: TGCAGTGCTAGGGTCCGGACAGGGGTCAATGAGCAGTTCTTC. Translation: CSARVRTGVNEQFF.

V gene TRBV15 combines with J gene TRBJ2-7; 10 bases agree with TRBD2. The CDR3 has 18 residues. The trim removed 6 bases at V and 4 bases at J, leaving 18 bases unmatched. Per germline, CDR1 LNHNV and CDR2 YYDKDF (reference sequence). The CDR3 protein is CATRRPSRPSGREYEQYF. Here the CDR3 DNA reads TGTGCCACCAGGAGACCCTCACGGCCTAGCGGGAGAGAGTACGAGCAGTACTTC.

This rearrangement joins TRBV10-3 to TRBJ1-1; 7 bases align to TRBD1. The CDR3 runs 13 residues. Germline-derived CDR1 and CDR2 are ENHRY and SYGVKD. With V trimmed by 10 bases and J by 0 bases, 5 bases remained unmatched. The CDR3 DNA reads as TGTGCCAACAGGGGACATATGAACACTGAAGCTTTCTTT. The encoded protein is CANRGHMNTEAFF.

This clonotype was observed a handful of times. This rearrangement joins TRBV29-1 to TRBJ2-7; D gene ambiguous. V was cut by 4 bases and J by 0 bases, with 10 bases left in between. Germline V lookup: CDR1 SQVTM, CDR2 ANQGSEA. This CDR3 spans 13 amino acids. CDR3 in amino acids: CSVGSINSYEQYF. The CDR3 nucleotides are TGCAGCGTTGGCTCGATCAACTCCTACGAGCAGTACTTC.

This clonotype has just one count. This rearrangement joins TRBV9 to TRBJ1-5, with D unresolved. The CDR3 is 15 amino acids. Germline CDR1 reads SGDLS; CDR2 reads YYNGEE. The V end was cut by 8 bases, the J end by 0 bases, with 15 bases between. CDR3 region: CASTMGADSNQPQHF. CDR3 coding DNA: TGTGCCAGTACCATGGGCGCCGATAGCAATCAGCCCCAGCATTTT.

The chain couples TRBV5-1 to TRBJ2-3; TRBD2 agrees at 8 bases. The V gene end was trimmed by 0 bases and the J gene end by 2 bases; junction bases not matched to a gene: 11. This CDR3 comprises 18 residues. Germline V lookup: CDR1 SGHRS, CDR2 YFSETQ. DNA of the CDR3: TGCGCCAGCAGCTTGGCCCAGGGCGGGAGGACCACCACAGATACGCAGTATTTT. Its protein is CASSLAQGGRTTTDTQYF.

This chain uses TRBV5-1 with TRBJ2-2; tentatively, D is TRBD2 (5 bases). V was shortened by 0 bases and J by 7 bases, with 13 bases between the two germline ends. This CDR3 is 15 amino acids long. Germline CDR1 reads SGHRS; CDR2 reads YFSETQ. In DNA, the CDR3 is TGCGCCAGCAGCTTGGCCGGGTTCGGACTCGGGGAGCTGTTTTTT. Its translation: CASSLAGFGLGELFF.

The rearrangement joins TRBV29-1 to TRBJ1-3, with TRBD1 as a possible D gene (5 bases). Germline values: CDR1 SQVTM, CDR2 ANQGSEA. The CDR3 totals 13 residues. V dropped 4 bases and J dropped 0 bases, with 7 bases sitting between them. The CDR3 reads CSVVGTSGNTIYF. The DNA for the CDR3 is TGCAGCGTTGTGGGGACCTCTGGAAACACCATATATTTT.

The CDR3 reads CASSQSTVRQETQYF. CDR3 nucleotide sequence: TGTGCCAGCAGCCAAAGCACGGTTCGGCAAGAGACCCAGTACTTC. The genes are TRBV3-1 and TRBJ2-5; no clear D gene. V gave up 2 bases and J gave up 2 bases, with 12 bases separating them. This CDR3 is 15 amino acids long. The V gene's germline CDR1 is LGHDT and CDR2 YNNKEL (reference sequence).

The genes are TRBV18 and TRBJ1-1, with 7 bases that match TRBD1. Germline CDR1 and CDR2: KGHSH and LQKENI. The CDR3 is 13 residues long. The trim removed 2 bases at V and 6 bases at J, leaving 3 bases unmatched. CDR3 region: CASSPSRGAEAFF. The CDR3 DNA sequence: TGTGCCAGCTCACCAAGCAGGGGGGCTGAAGCTTTCTTT.

The V gene is TRBV9, the J gene TRBJ1-1; D is unclear. The CDR3 sequence is 13 residues long. Germline V gene sequence: CDR1 SGDLS, CDR2 YYNGEE. With 0 bases removed from V and 0 bases from J, the gap between germline ends came to 3 bases. The CDR3, as DNA: TGTGCCAGCAGCGTAGCACTGAACACTGAAGCTTTCTTT. Amino acid sequence: CASSVALNTEAFF. Filled out from reference TRBV9 and TRBJ1-1, the complete variable domain reads DSGVTQTPKHLITATGQRVTLRCSPRSGDLSVYWYQQSLDQGLQFLIQYYNGEERAKGNILERFSAQQFPDLHSELNLSSLELGDSALYFCASSVALNTEAFFGQGTRLTVV.

This rearrangement joins TRBV27 to TRBJ1-1, with D possibly matching TRBD1 (5 bases). Deletions cut 6 bases from V and 4 bases from J, with 18 bases between. Germline V gene sequence: CDR1 MNHEY, CDR2 SMNVEV (reference sequence). The CDR3 has 15 amino acids. The CDR3 DNA follows: TGTGCCAGCAGCCTTCGACCAGGGCCTGCCACTGAAGCTTTCTTT. Its protein is CASSLRPGPATEAFF.

The chain employs TRBV12-3 or TRBV12-4 and TRBJ2-7; 10 bases are shared with TRBD2. This CDR3 has 16 amino acids. V shed 5 bases and J 2 bases; nucleotides not matched to a gene: 9. The CDR3 region has the DNA TGTGCCAGCAGTCCGTCGGGACTAGCGTTCCCCTACGAGCAGTACTTC. This gives the protein CASSPSGLAFPYEQYF.

The chain recombines TRBV6-1 with TRBJ1-1; possible D gene TRBD1, 5 bases. Germline CDR1 reads MNHNS; CDR2 reads SASEGT. The length of the CDR3 is 13 residues. Trimming took off 2 bases at V and 9 bases at J, with 13 bases between the two ends. The CDR3 sequence is CASSESGLSKAFF. DNA of the CDR3: TGTGCCAGCAGTGAATCGGGACTCTCTAAAGCTTTCTTT.

The chain employs TRBV30 and TRBJ2-5, with 10 nucleotides matching TRBD2. The CDR3 consists of 14 residues. Germline V gene sequence: CDR1 GTSNPN, CDR2 SVGIG (reference sequence). The J segment lost 5 bases and the V segment lost 8 bases, leaving 11 bases of the junction unmatched. The CDR3 DNA reads as TGTGCCCCCGAATCCCGGGGACTAGCGGAGACCCAGTACTTC. Protein: CAPESRGLAETQYF.

The chain carries TRBV4-1 and TRBJ1-3; D unresolved. Germline-derived CDR1 and CDR2 are MGHRA and YSYEKL. The CDR3 sequence is 13 residues long. Trimming removed 0 bases at V and 4 bases at J, with 4 bases between. The CDR3: CASSQEEGNTIYF. The CDR3 coding sequence is TGCGCCAGCAGCCAAGAAGAGGGAAACACCATATATTTT.

This rearrangement joins TRBV27 to TRBJ2-7; 8 bases are shared with TRBD1. The CDR3 is 16 residues long. CDR1 is MNHEY, CDR2 SMNVEV, per germline (reference sequence). Trimming cost V 6 bases and J 2 bases; bases outside gene matches: 12. CDR3 in amino acids: CASREFRTGKAYEQYF. CDR3 coding DNA: TGTGCCAGCAGGGAGTTCCGGACAGGGAAAGCCTACGAGCAGTACTTC.

This sequence joins TRBV12-3 or TRBV12-4 and TRBJ1-1; D unclear. V lost 7 bases to trimming and J lost 0 bases, with 6 bases between them. This CDR3 has 12 residues. In DNA form, the CDR3 reads TGTGCCAGCACCCCGCTGAACACTGAAGCTTTCTTT. Translating gives CASTPLNTEAFF.

This clonotype has a single count. V usage is TRBV5-1 and J usage is TRBJ2-7; D is uncertain. The CDR3 spans 13 residues. V shed 4 bases and J shed 4 bases, with 12 bases lying between them. CDR1 and CDR2 (germline): SGHRS, YFSETQ. CDR3 loop: CASSNELGYEQYF. The CDR3 bases are TGCGCCAGCAGCAATGAGCTAGGATACGAGCAGTACTTC.

The rearrangement joins TRBV6-5 to TRBJ2-5; TRBD1 might be the D (6 bases). The germline gives CDR1 MNHEY, CDR2 SVGAGI. The CDR3 contains 13 residues. With 3 bases removed from V and 5 bases from J, the gap between germline ends came to 10 bases. This CDR3 reads CASSYARGETQYF. In nucleotides, the CDR3 is TGTGCCAGCAGTTATGCCAGGGGCGAGACCCAGTACTTC.

The chain has TRBV7-3 and TRBJ2-5; TRBD1 matches 9 bases. CDR3 length equals 14 residues. Germline assignment: CDR1 SGHTA and CDR2 FQGTGA. Trimming at V came to 4 bases and at J to 5 bases, leaving 5 bases not matched to a gene. CDR3 in DNA: TGTGCCAGCAGCTCGACAGGGGGTAGGGAGACCCAGTACTTC. It specifies CASSSTGGRETQYF. The whole variable domain, remainder taken from reference TRBV7-3 and TRBJ2-5, is GAGVSQTPSNKVTEKGKYVELRCDPISGHTALYWYRQSLGQGPEFLIYFQGTGAADDSGLPNDRFFAVRPEGSVSTLKIQRTERGDSAVYLCASSSTGGRETQYFGPGTRLLVL.